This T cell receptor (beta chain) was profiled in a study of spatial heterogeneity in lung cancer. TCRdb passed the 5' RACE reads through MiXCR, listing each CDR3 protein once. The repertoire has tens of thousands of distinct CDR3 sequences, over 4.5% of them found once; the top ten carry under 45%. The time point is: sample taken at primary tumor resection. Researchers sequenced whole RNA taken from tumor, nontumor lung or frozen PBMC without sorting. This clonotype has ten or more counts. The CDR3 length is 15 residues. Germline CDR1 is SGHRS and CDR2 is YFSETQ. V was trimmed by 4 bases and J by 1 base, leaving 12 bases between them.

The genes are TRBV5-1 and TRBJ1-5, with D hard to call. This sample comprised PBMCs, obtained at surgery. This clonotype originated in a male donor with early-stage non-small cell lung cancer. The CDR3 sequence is CASSEGSGSNQPQHF. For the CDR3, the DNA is TGCGCCAGCAGCGAAGGGAGTGGCAGCAATCAGCCCCAGCATTTT.